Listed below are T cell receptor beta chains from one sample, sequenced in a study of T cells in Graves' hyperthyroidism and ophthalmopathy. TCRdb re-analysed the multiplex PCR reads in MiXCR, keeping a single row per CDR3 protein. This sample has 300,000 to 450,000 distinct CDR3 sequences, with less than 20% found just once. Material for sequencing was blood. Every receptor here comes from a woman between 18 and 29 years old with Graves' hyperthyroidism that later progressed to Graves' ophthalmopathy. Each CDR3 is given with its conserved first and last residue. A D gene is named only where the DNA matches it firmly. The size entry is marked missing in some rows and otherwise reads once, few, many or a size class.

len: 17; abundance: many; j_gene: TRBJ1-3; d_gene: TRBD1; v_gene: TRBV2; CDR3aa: CASVSTDGQAAGNTIYF; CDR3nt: TGTGCCAGCGTCAGCACAGACGGACAGGCTGCTGGAAACACCATATATTTT
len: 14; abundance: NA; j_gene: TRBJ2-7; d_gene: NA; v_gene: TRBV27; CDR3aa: CASSQGRTAYEQYF; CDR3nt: TGTGCCAGCAGTCAGGGCAGAACCGCCTACGAGCAGTACTTC
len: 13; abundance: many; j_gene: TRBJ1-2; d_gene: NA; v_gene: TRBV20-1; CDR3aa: CSATGAQAYGYTF; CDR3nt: TGCAGTGCTACCGGTGCCCAGGCCTATGGCTACACCTTC
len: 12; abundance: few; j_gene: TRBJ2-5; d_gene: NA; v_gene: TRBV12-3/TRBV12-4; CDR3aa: CASGDLGSTQYF; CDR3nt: TGTGCCAGCGGAGACCTTGGGTCGACCCAGTACTTC
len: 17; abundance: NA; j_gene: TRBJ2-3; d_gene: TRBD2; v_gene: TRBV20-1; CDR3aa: CSARGRGTSGRTDTQYF; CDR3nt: TGCAGTGCTAGAGGAAGGGGGACTAGCGGGAGGACAGATACGCAGTATTTT
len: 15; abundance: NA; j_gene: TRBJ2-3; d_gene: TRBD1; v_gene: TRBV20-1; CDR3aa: CSARGRTGNTDTQYF; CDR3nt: TGCAGTGCTAGAGGAAGGACAGGGAATACAGATACGCAGTATTTT
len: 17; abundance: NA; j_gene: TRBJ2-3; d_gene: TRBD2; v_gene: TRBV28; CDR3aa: CASSFEGWGGRGDTQYF; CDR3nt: TGTGCCAGCAGTTTTGAGGGGTGGGGCGGGAGGGGAGATACGCAGTATTTT
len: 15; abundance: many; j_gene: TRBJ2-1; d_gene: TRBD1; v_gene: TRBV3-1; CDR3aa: CASSYRQGQYNEQFF; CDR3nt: TGTGCCAGCAGCTATCGACAGGGGCAATACAATGAGCAGTTCTTC
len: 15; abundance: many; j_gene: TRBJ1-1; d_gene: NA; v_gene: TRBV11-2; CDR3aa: CASSLFFRGSTEAFF; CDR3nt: TGTGCCAGCAGCTTATTTTTCCGGGGTTCCACTGAAGCTTTCTTT
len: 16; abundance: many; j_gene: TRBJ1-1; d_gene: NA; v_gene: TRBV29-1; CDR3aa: CSVSGTRMRPDTEAFF; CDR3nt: TGCAGCGTGTCGGGGACAAGGATGAGGCCAGACACTGAAGCTTTCTTT
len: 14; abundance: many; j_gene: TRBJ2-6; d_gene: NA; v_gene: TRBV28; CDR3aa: CASSPGDRANVLTF; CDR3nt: TGTGCCAGCAGCCCGGGAGACAGGGCCAACGTCCTGACTTTC
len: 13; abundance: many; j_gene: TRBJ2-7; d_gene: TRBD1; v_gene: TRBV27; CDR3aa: CASSFTGDNEQYF; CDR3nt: TGTGCCAGCAGTTTCACAGGGGACAACGAGCAGTACTTC
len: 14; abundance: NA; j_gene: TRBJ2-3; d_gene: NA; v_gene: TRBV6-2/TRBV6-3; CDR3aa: CASSYSPSTDTQYF; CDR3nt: TGTGCCAGCAGTTACTCGCCTAGCACAGATACGCAGTATTTT
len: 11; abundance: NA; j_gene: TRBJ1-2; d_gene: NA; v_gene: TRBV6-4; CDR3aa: CASSDNYGYTF; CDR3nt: TGTGCCAGCAGTGACAACTATGGCTACACCTTC
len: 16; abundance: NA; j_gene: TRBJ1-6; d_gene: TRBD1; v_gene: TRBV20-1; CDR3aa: CSARDPLQGGNSPLHF; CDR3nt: TGCAGTGCTAGAGATCCCCTACAGGGGGGAAATTCACCCCTCCACTTT
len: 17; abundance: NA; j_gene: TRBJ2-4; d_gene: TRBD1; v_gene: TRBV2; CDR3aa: CASSGQMGLPSKNIQYF; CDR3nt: TGTGCCAGCTCGGGACAGATGGGGCTTCCGTCCAAAAACATTCAGTACTTC
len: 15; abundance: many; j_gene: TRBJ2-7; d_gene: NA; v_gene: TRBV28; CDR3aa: CASSPGAERSYEQYF; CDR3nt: TGTGCCAGCAGTCCGGGGGCGGAGCGGTCTTACGAGCAGTACTTC